These 25 T cell receptor beta chains were sequenced from one sample in a study of metastatic and nonmetastatic thyroid tumors. No treatment of any kind had been given to any patient before thyroid surgery. TCRdb used MiXCR to call clones anew from the PCR reads. Of under 15,000 clones listed, about a quarter are singletons. Material: blood. The receptor source for this set is a female donor with papillary thyroid cancer or a benign thyroid nodule (not recorded which). Some clones in this sample may be carry-over from other donors' samples.

The chain recombines TRBV6-2 or TRBV6-3 with TRBJ2-6, with a weak D call TRBD1 (6 bases). This CDR3 is built from 17 residues. V lost 5 bases and J 0 bases, leaving 14 bases between the germline ends. Germline CDR1 reads MNHEY; CDR2 reads SVGEGT. The CDR3 sequence is CASSPEQGVSGANVLTF. The CDR3 bases are TGTGCCAGCAGTCCAGAACAGGGAGTCTCTGGGGCCAACGTCCTGACTTTC.

This clone was counted ten times or more. The V call is TRBV5-1, the J call TRBJ2-1; no firm D call. This CDR3 is 12 amino acids long. V lost 4 bases and J 6 bases, leaving 8 bases between the germline ends. Germline V gene data show CDR1 as SGHRS and CDR2 as YFSETQ. CDR3 amino acids: CASSLSRNEQFF. The CDR3 nucleotides are TGCGCCAGCAGCCTAAGTCGCAATGAGCAGTTCTTC.

By share, this clone ranks as medium-sized. The chain has TRBV12-3 or TRBV12-4 and TRBJ1-3; D call uncertain. V was clipped by 1 base and J by 0 bases, with 7 bases between them. The CDR3 is 15 residues long. The CDR3 DNA follows: TGTGCCAGCAGTTTAGAGGGCCGCTCTGGAAACACCATATATTTT. As protein: CASSLEGRSGNTIYF.

The chain joins TRBV2 to TRBJ2-7, with TRBD1 identical over 7 bases. Looked up from germline, CDR1 is SNHLY and CDR2 is FYNNEI. The CDR3 has 16 residues. J lost 6 bases, V lost 6 bases, and 17 bases had no gene match. CDR3 region: CASSFKGGMTGREQYF. The DNA of the CDR3 is TGTGCCAGCAGCTTTAAGGGTGGGATGACAGGGCGCGAGCAGTACTTC.

The rearrangement links TRBV4-1 to TRBJ2-7, with TRBD1 matching 9 bases. This CDR3 has 16 amino acids. The trim removed 0 bases at V and 10 bases at J, leaving 13 bases unmatched. CDR1 is MGHRA and CDR2 is YSYEKL in the germline V gene. The chain's CDR3 is CASSQELGQGLWDQYF. As DNA, the CDR3 is TGCGCCAGCAGCCAAGAACTGGGACAGGGTCTGTGGGACCAGTACTTC.

This clone was found many times. The CDR3 coding sequence is TGTGCCAGCAGGGGAGGGGACATTCAGTACTTC. Its translation is CASRGGDIQYF. This chain links TRBV2 with TRBJ2-4, with 7 bases that match TRBD2. Germline trimming cut 6 bases from V and 8 bases from J; bases unmatched to any gene: 1. CDR3 size: 11 residues. Germline V lookup: CDR1 SNHLY, CDR2 FYNNEI.

In its sample, this clone is medium-sized (0.01 to 0.1%). The chain recombines TRBV6-1 with TRBJ2-7; D might be TRBD2 (6 bases). Germline assignment: CDR1 MNHNS and CDR2 SASEGT. Trimming removed 6 bases at V and 6 bases at J, with 21 bases between. The CDR3 consists of 15 residues. The CDR3, as DNA: TGTGCCAGCAGGGACCCGGGACTCCTCAATGGCGAGCAGTACGTC. Translating it yields CASRDPGLLNGEQYV.

Concerning this clone: This could be a read error, since a much larger clone is one nucleotide away. The chain uses TRBV5-1 and TRBJ2-3; D is perhaps TRBD1 or TRBD2 (5 bases each). The V gene's germline CDR1 is SGHRS and CDR2 YFSETQ. There are 17 residues in the CDR3. Between the trimmed V and J ends, which lost 4 bases and 1 base, there was a span of 19 bases. The CDR3: CASSAAAGVGGTDTQYF. CDR3 in DNA: TGCGCCAGCAGCGCTGCAGCCGGTGTGGGGGGCACAGATACGCAGTATTTT.

The chain combines TRBV28 with TRBJ2-1; D may correspond to TRBD1 or TRBD2 (7 bases each). Germline-derived CDR1 and CDR2 are MDHEN and SYDVKM. The length of the CDR3 is 16 residues. Deletions cut 3 bases from V and 2 bases from J, with 14 bases between. The CDR3 here is CASSLGRGQTYNEQFF. CDR3 sequence (DNA): TGTGCCAGCAGTTTGGGGAGGGGACAGACCTACAATGAGCAGTTCTTC.

This clone was observed a few times. The chain's CDR3 is CASTPALRSNQPQHF. The CDR3 DNA sequence: TGTGCCAGCACCCCAGCTTTAAGAAGCAATCAGCCCCAGCATTTT. The rearrangement uses TRBV12-3 or TRBV12-4 and TRBJ1-5; D is ambiguous. The V gene lost 7 bases and the J gene lost 1 base, with 14 bases spanning the gap. The CDR3 contains 15 residues.

This clone was recorded many times. V is TRBV19 and J is TRBJ2-2; TRBD1 might be the D (5 bases). The CDR3 is 15 residues long. Germline V gives CDR1 LNHDA, CDR2 SQIVND (reference sequence). Trimming cost V 4 bases and J 7 bases, with 16 bases left between them. The CDR3 DNA is TGTGCCAGTAGTACTTCCAGGGTTGGAGTCGGGGAGCTGTTTTTT. Its translation: CASSTSRVGVGELFF.

This clone came up many times. This sequence joins TRBV24-1 and TRBJ2-3, with D tentatively TRBD1 (5 bases). Germline lookup yields CDR1 KGHDR and CDR2 SFDVKD. The V end was cut by 6 bases, the J end by 3 bases, with 9 bases between. The CDR3 consists of 13 residues. CDR3 sequence: CATSRQGTDTQYF. DNA for the CDR3: TGTGCCACCAGTCGCCAGGGAACAGATACGCAGTATTTT.

This clone was observed a handful of times. The rearrangement uses TRBV6-5 and TRBJ2-2, with a possible D match to TRBD2 (5 bases). The CDR3 sequence is 15 residues long. Trimming removed 4 bases at V and 2 bases at J, with 11 bases between. CDR1 and CDR2 from the germline V gene are MNHEY and SVGAGI. The CDR3 spells CASSSMGVNTGELFF. The CDR3 region has the DNA TGTGCCAGCAGTTCAATGGGAGTTAACACCGGGGAGCTGTTTTTT.

There are many counts of this clone. The chain has TRBV20-1 and TRBJ1-2; no definite D call. The CDR3 is 12 residues long. The ends were cut back, 4 bases at V and 6 bases at J, with 12 bases in the middle. Germline CDR1 DFQATT, CDR2 SNEGSKA (reference sequence). CDR3 region: CSAMTSIDGYTF. The CDR3 DNA sequence: TGCAGTGCTATGACAAGTATTGATGGCTACACCTTC.

Worth noting for this clone: One junction end does not reproduce the germline sequence, and a read error may be involved. This chain links TRBV6-5 with TRBJ1-1; the match to TRBD1 covers 8 bases. The CDR3 runs 15 residues. CDR1 and CDR2 (germline): MNHEY, SVGAGI. This chain's CDR3 is CASIYWGQAPFELYF. CDR3 sequence (DNA): TGTGCCAGCATTTATTGGGGACAGGCTCCGTTCGAGCTGTACTTC.

This clone was counted at least ten times. V is TRBV4-1 and J is TRBJ2-5, with D tentatively TRBD2 (6 bases). Germline V gene data show CDR1 as MGHRA and CDR2 as YSYEKL. The CDR3 totals 13 residues. Trimming took off 3 bases at V and 6 bases at J, with 11 bases between the two ends. The CDR3 DNA reads TGCGCCAGCAGCCAGACTAGTGGTAAGACCCAGTACTTC. Amino acids: CASSQTSGKTQYF.

In its sample, this clone is medium-sized. A read error may account for a junction end that differs from germline. This chain connects TRBV6-1 to TRBJ1-2; D remains unclear. The germline V gene has CDR1 MNHNS and CDR2 SASEGT. The CDR3 is 14 residues long. CDR3: CASREGLWNYGYTF. The CDR3, as DNA: TGTGCCAGCAGAGAAGGACTGTGGAACTATGGCTACACCTTC.

This clone was seen ten or more times. The chain recombines TRBV6-1 with TRBJ2-5; 8 bases map to TRBD2. Per the germline V gene, CDR1 is MNHNS and CDR2 is SASEGT. CDR3 size: 13 residues. With 6 bases clipped from V and 5 bases from J, the junction kept 5 bases outside the gene matches. CDR3 in amino acids: CASSAAGEETQYF. The CDR3 DNA sequence: TGTGCCAGCAGCGCAGCGGGAGAGGAGACCCAGTACTTC.

The chain couples TRBV11-1 to TRBJ2-7, with D maybe TRBD2 (6 bases). The V gene lost 6 bases and the J gene lost 5 bases, with 14 bases spanning the gap. In germline, CDR1 is SGHAT, CDR2 FQDESV (reference sequence). This CDR3 has 13 residues. The CDR3 reads CASRRSGDHEQYF. In nucleotides, the CDR3 is TGTGCCAGCAGAAGGTCGGGGGATCACGAGCAGTACTTC.

In its sample, this clone is medium-sized. This chain uses TRBV27 with TRBJ2-1; 7 nucleotides align to TRBD1. Germline lookup yields CDR1 MNHEY and CDR2 SMNVEV (reference sequence). After removal of 5 bases from V and 3 bases from J, the junction contained 4 bases not matched to a gene. The CDR3 runs to 14 residues. The CDR3 sequence is CASSLTGFYNEQFF. The CDR3 DNA reads TGTGCCAGCAGTCTGACAGGGTTCTACAATGAGCAGTTCTTC.

This clone was seen a few times. The chain uses TRBV19 and TRBJ2-3; the D gene is possibly TRBD2 (7 bases). Germline V gene lookup returns CDR1 LNHDA and CDR2 SQIVND (reference sequence). Trimming took off 8 bases at V and 4 bases at J, with 13 bases between the two ends. The CDR3 length is 13 residues. Here the CDR3 DNA reads TGTGCCAGTCTGGCGGGGGCTGCAGATACGCAGTATTTT. It is translated as CASLAGAADTQYF.

This clone was observed once. The CDR3 coding sequence is TGTGCCAGCAGCGTAGAAGTGGGGGGAGATACGCAGTATTTT. Translation: CASSVEVGGDTQYF. The chain links TRBV9 to TRBJ2-3; tentative D call: TRBD2 (6 bases). The CDR3 sequence is 14 residues long. Germline CDR1 reads SGDLS; CDR2 reads YYNGEE. Trimming left V 0 bases short and J 5 bases short, with 10 bases between.

The table lists this clone with a few counts. The chain carries TRBV27 and TRBJ2-7, with D possibly TRBD1 on 6 matching bases. Per germline, CDR1 MNHEY and CDR2 SMNVEV (reference sequence). With 4 bases removed from V and 2 bases from J, the gap between germline ends came to 12 bases. The CDR3 consists of 14 residues. The CDR3 region is CASSSQGGTYEQYF. The CDR3 bases are TGTGCCAGCAGTTCCCAAGGGGGTACCTACGAGCAGTACTTC.

By proportion, this clone is medium-sized. This CDR3 is CASSLGPSPLHF. The CDR3 nucleotides are TGTGCCAGTAGTCTCGGTCCTTCACCCCTCCACTTT. The V gene is TRBV19, the J gene TRBJ1-6; D is uncertain. Germline V gene lookup returns CDR1 LNHDA and CDR2 SQIVND (reference sequence). The CDR3 length is 12 residues. Trimming removed 5 bases from V and 9 bases from J, with 8 bases in between. The variable domain in full, with the rest retrieved from reference TRBV19 and TRBJ1-6, is DGGITQSPKYLFRKEGQNVTLSCEQNLNHDAMYWYRQDPGQGLRLIYYSQIVNDFQKGDIAEGYSVSREKKESFPLTVTSAQKNPTAFYLCASSLGPSPLHFGNGTRLTVT.

By frequency in the sample, this clone is medium-sized. The rearrangement links TRBV6-5 to TRBJ1-1, with D unresolved. CDR3 length equals 11 residues. Trimming took off 3 bases at V and 11 bases at J, with 10 bases between the two ends. Germline loops: CDR1 MNHEY, CDR2 SVGAGI. The CDR3 bases are TGTGCCAGCAGTTATCGTAAGGAGGCTTTCTTT. Translation: CASSYRKEAFF.